Shown below are 8 T cell receptor beta chains from a single sample sequenced in a study of cytomegalovirus exposure and HLA in healthy donors. Amplification used 60 Vbeta primers and 13 Jbeta primers. Libraries were prepared by immunoSEQ multiplex PCR; TCRdb keeps only in-frame clonotypes and omits some of them. The data hold over 90,000 clones, with almost 80% observed a single time. Input material: PBMCs. The source of these receptors is a man aged 50 or older in good health and CMV-seropositive.

V gene TRBV7-8 combines with J gene TRBJ2-2; no firm D call. In germline, CDR1 is SGHVS, CDR2 FQNEAQ. Trimming stripped 1 base from V and 0 bases from J, with 9 bases between. The length of the CDR3 is 16 residues. The CDR3: CASSLVSSANTGELFF. The DNA for the CDR3 is TGTGCCAGCAGCTTAGTGAGCAGCGCGAACACCGGGGAGCTGTTTTTT.

This clone was seen more than once but under ten times. The chain employs TRBV29-1 and TRBJ2-3; D is perhaps TRBD2 (5 bases). Germline-derived CDR1 and CDR2 are SQVTM and ANQGSEA. The CDR3 spans 15 residues. Trimming removed 4 bases at V and 1 base at J, with 15 bases between. The CDR3 DNA follows: TGCAGCGTTGGGCTCACTTACGGGGGCACAGATACGCAGTATTTT. Amino acid sequence: CSVGLTYGGTDTQYF.

This chain links TRBV30 with TRBJ2-7; TRBD1 matches 11 bases. Germline V CDR1 and CDR2: GTSNPN, SVGIG (reference sequence). V gave up 1 base and J gave up 11 bases; unmatched junction bases: 7. The CDR3 consists of 13 residues. The CDR3 here is CAWSDGQGASEYF. The CDR3 DNA reads TGTGCCTGGAGTGACGGACAGGGGGCAAGTGAGTACTTC. Looking up the rest from reference TRBV30 and TRBJ2-7 gives the full variable domain: SQTIHQWPATLVQPVGSPLSLECTVEGTSNPNLYWYRQAAGRGLQLLFYSVGIGQISSEVPQNLSASRPQDRQFILSSKKLLLSDSGFYLCAWSDGQGASEYFGPGTRLTVT.

DNA of the CDR3: TGTGCCAGCATGGGGGGGGGTTCGAGTGAAAAACTGTTTTTT. Translated, it gives CASMGGGSSEKLFF. The chain couples TRBV6-1 to TRBJ1-4; D is possibly TRBD1 (5 bases). Germline V lookup: CDR1 MNHNS, CDR2 SASEGT. The CDR3 has 14 amino acids. V was shortened by 7 bases and J by 7 bases, with 16 bases between the two germline ends.

The CDR3 DNA is TGTGCCAGTAGTACCACAGGGACAGCCTCTGGAAACACCATATATTTT. It yields the protein CASSTTGTASGNTIYF. The chain joins TRBV19 to TRBJ1-3; 7 bases agree with TRBD1. The junction had 6 bases not matched to a gene; V was cut back by 4 bases and J by 0 bases. CDR3 length: 16 residues. The germline V gene encodes CDR1 LNHDA and CDR2 SQIVND (reference sequence).

V gene TRBV19 combines with J gene TRBJ2-7; the match to TRBD2 covers 7 bases. CDR1 is LNHDA and CDR2 is SQIVND in the germline V gene (reference sequence). There are 15 residues in the CDR3. V was pared by 8 bases and J by 6 bases, with 16 bases of the junction left unmatched. CDR3 sequence reads: CASPSCREGVGEQYF. CDR3 DNA: TGTGCCAGTCCGTCGTGCAGGGAGGGAGTCGGCGAGCAGTACTTC.

The V call is TRBV18, the J call TRBJ2-6, with D hard to call. The germline V and J ends were trimmed by 2 bases and 0 bases, with 14 bases remaining between them. This CDR3 is built from 18 residues. From germline, CDR1 is KGHSH and CDR2 LQKENI. CDR3 amino acids: CASSPVGGFDSGANVLTF. CDR3 in DNA: TGTGCCAGCTCACCAGTCGGCGGATTCGACTCTGGGGCCAACGTCCTGACTTTC.

The genes are TRBV10-3 and TRBJ2-7; TRBD1 matches 12 bases. CDR1 and CDR2 (germline): ENHRY, SYGVKD. The length of the CDR3 is 15 residues. V dropped 4 bases and J dropped 5; count of bases not matched to a gene: 6. The CDR3 DNA reads as TGTGCCATCAGTGGGGGGACAGGGGGCAACAACGAGCAGTACTTC. Protein sequence: CAISGGTGGNNEQYF.